This T cell receptor beta chain was captured in a study of shared T cell receptors in the human thymus. The table came from immunoSEQ multiplex PCR; TCRdb's copy has only in-frame clones and leaves some out. The table shows under 700,000 clones, with approximately 80% occurring only once. This clone was seen only a few times. The same data also went into a second study, on human thymus T cells.

Sequencing used thymocytes. This TCR was sampled from a boy in the first two years of life with a congenital heart defect.

Here the CDR3 DNA reads TGTGCCAGCAGCGCCCAGGACAGGGGAAACCTGGGACATCCTAACGAGCAGTACTTC. It translates to CASSAQDRGNLGHPNEQYF. The rearrangement links TRBV27 to TRBJ2-7; TRBD1 matches 9 bases. In germline, CDR1 is MNHEY, CDR2 SMNVEV (reference sequence). V lost 6 bases and J lost 5; bases outside the gene matches: 23. There are 19 residues in the CDR3.